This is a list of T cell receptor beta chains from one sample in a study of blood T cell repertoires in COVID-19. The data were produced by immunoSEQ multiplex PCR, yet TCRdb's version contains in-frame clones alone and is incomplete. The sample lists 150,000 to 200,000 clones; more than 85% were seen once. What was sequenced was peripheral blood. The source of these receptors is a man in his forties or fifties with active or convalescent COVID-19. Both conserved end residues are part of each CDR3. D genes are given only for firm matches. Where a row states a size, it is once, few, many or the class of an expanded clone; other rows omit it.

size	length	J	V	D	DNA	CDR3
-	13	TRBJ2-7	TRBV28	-	TGTGCCAGCAGTTTCAGCAGCGGGTACGAGCAGTACTTC	CASSFSSGYEQYF
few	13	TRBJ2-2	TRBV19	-	TGTGCCAGCGCTTCCCGGGGAACCGGGGAGCTGTTTTTT	CASASRGTGELFF
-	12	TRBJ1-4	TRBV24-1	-	TGTGCCACCAGTGATCCAGCCGGACTCGCATTTTTT	CATSDPAGLAFF
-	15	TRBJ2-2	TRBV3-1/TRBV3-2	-	TGTGCCAGCAGCCCGACGCCCCTAGTGCCCGGGGAGCTGTTTTTT	CASSPTPLVPGELFF
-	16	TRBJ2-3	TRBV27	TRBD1	TGTGCCAGCAGTACACCCGGGACAGGGGGCACAGATACGCAGTATTTT	CASSTPGTGGTDTQYF
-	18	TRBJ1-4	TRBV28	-	TGTGCCAGCAGTTTATCGGAGGGGAGGTTCAGGGTACGTGAAAAACTGTTTTTT	CASSLSEGRFRVREKLFF
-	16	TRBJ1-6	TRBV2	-	TGTGCCAGCAGTGAAATGGACAGCTCCTATAATTCACCCCTCCACTTT	CASSEMDSSYNSPLHF
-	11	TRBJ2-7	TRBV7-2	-	TGTGCCAGCAGCTTCAACTACGAGCAGTACTTC	CASSFNYEQYF
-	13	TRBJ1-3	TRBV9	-	TGTGCCAGCAGCGGGGGCCGAGGCGGCACCATATATTTT	CASSGGRGGTIYF
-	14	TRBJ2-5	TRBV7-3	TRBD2	TGTGCCAGCAGCGGGGGGACTAGCGGAGAGACCCAGTACTTC	CASSGGTSGETQYF
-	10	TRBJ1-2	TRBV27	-	TGTGCCAGCAGTTCATATGGCTACACCTTC	CASSSYGYTF
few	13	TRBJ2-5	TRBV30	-	TGTGCCTGGAGTGTTAGTAGCGGAGAGACCCAGTACTTC	CAWSVSSGETQYF
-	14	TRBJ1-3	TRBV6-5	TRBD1	TGTGCCAGCAGTAACAGGGGAGAGGGAAACACCATATATTTT	CASSNRGEGNTIYF
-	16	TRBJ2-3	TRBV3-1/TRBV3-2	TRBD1	TGTGCCAGCAGCCGCGGAAGGGGGCAGGGGGCAGATACGCAGTATTTT	CASSRGRGQGADTQYF
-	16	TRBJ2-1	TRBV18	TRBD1	TGTGCCAGCTCACCACCCCGGGGACAGGGTTACAATGAGCAGTTCTTC	CASSPPRGQGYNEQFF
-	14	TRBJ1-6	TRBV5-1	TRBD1	TGCGCCAGCAGCCAGGGACAGACCAATTCACCCCTCCACTTT	CASSQGQTNSPLHF
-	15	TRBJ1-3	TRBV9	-	TGTGCCAGCAGCGTGTGGCCCTCCTCTGGAAACACCATATATTTT	CASSVWPSSGNTIYF
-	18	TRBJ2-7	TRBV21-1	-	TGTGCCAGCAGCGGACCCCTCGGCGGGACCGAATTCGGCCACGAGCAGTACTTC	CASSGPLGGTEFGHEQYF
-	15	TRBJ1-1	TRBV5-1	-	TGCGCCAGCAGCGAACTGCAACAGGGGAACACTGAAGCTTTCTTT	CASSELQQGNTEAFF
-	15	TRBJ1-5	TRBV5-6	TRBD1	TGTGCCAGCAGCTTGGGACAGGGGGTAGTTCAGCCCCAGCATTTT	CASSLGQGVVQPQHF
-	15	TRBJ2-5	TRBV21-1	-	TGTGCCAGCGGGACACCGCCGGGGGGGTGGGAGACCCAGTACTTC	CASGTPPGGWETQYF
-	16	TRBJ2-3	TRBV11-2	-	TGTGCCAGCAGCTTAGCGGCGGGGGCCGGGGTGGATACGCAGTATTTT	CASSLAAGAGVDTQYF
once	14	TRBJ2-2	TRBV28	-	TGTGCCAGCAGGGCGCCTAGCGACACCGGGGAGCTGTTTTTT	CASRAPSDTGELFF